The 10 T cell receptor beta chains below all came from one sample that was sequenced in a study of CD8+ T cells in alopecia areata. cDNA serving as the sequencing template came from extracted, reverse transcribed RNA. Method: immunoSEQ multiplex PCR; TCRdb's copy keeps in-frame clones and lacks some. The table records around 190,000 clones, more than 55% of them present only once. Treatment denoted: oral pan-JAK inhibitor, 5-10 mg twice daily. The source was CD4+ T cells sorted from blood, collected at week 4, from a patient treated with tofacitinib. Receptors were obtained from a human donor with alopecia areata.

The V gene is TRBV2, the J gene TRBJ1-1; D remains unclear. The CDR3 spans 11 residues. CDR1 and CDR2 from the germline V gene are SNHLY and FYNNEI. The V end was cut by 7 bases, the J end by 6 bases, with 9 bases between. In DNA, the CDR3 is TGTGCCAGCATGCGGGAACCTGAAGCTTTCTTT. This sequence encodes CASMREPEAFF.

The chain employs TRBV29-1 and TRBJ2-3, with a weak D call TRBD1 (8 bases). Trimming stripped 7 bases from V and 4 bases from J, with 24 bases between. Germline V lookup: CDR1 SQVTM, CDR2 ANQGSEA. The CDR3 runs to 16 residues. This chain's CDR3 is CSATALQGGRADTQYF. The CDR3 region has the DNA TGCAGCGCGACCGCACTACAGGGGGGGAGGGCAGATACGCAGTATTTT.

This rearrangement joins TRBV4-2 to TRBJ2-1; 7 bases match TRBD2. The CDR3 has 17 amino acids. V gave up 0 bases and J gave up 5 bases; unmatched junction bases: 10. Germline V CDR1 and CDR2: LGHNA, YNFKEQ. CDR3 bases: TGTGCCAGCAGCCAAGATGGGCTAGCGGACCGGGACAATGAGCAGTTCTTC. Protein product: CASSQDGLADRDNEQFF.

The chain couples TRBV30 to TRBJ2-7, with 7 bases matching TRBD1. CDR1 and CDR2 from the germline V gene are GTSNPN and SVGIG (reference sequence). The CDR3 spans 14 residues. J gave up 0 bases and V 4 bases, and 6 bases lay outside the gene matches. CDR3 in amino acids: CAWNKGASSYEQYF. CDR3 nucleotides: TGTGCCTGGAACAAGGGGGCAAGCTCCTACGAGCAGTACTTC.

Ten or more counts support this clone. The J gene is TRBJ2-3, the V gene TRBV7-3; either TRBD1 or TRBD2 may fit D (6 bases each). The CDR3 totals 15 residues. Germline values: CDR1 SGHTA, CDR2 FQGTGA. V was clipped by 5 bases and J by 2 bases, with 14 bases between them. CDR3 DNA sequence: TGTGCCAGCAGCCGCGCGGCGGGACACACAGATACGCAGTATTTT. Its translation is CASSRAAGHTDTQYF.

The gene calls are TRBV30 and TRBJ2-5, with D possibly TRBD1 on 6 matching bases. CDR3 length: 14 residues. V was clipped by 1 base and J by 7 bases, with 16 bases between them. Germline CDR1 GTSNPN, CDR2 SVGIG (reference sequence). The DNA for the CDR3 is TGTGCCTGGAGTGGGCAGGGGCCAAGACGGACCCAGTACTTC. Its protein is CAWSGQGPRRTQYF. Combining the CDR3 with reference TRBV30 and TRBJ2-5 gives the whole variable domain SQTIHQWPATLVQPVGSPLSLECTVEGTSNPNLYWYRQAAGRGLQLLFYSVGIGQISSEVPQNLSASRPQDRQFILSSKKLLLSDSGFYLCAWSGQGPRRTQYFGPGTRLLVL.

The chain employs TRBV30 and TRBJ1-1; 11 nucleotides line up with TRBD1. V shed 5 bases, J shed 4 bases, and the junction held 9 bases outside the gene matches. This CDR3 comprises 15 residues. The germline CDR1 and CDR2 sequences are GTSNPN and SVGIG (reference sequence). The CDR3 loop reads CAWAGQGAKGTEAFF. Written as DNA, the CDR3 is TGTGCCTGGGCCGGACAGGGGGCAAAGGGCACTGAAGCTTTCTTT.

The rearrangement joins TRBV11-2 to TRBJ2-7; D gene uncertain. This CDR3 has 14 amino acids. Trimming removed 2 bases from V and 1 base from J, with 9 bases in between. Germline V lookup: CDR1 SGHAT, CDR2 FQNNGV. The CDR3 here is CASSLTHGSYEQYF. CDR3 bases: TGTGCCAGCAGCTTAACCCACGGATCCTACGAGCAGTACTTC.

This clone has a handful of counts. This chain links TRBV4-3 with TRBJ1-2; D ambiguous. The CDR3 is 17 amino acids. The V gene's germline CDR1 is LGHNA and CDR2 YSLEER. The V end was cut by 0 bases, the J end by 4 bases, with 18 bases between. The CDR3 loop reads CASSQDLGLSDTYGYTF. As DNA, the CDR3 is TGCGCCAGCAGCCAAGATTTGGGATTATCAGACACCTATGGCTACACCTTC.

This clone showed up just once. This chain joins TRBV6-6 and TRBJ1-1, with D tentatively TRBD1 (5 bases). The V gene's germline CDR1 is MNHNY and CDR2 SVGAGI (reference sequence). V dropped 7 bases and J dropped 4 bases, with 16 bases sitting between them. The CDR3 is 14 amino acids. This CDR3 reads CASTASGVSTEAFF. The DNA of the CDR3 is TGTGCCAGCACCGCGTCGGGGGTTAGCACTGAAGCTTTCTTT.